These 18 T cell receptor beta chains were sequenced from one sample in a study of tumor-infiltrating lymphocytes in primary liver carcinoma. For blood RNA, unsorted whole blood served as the source, and germline DNA was extracted too. The investigators made TCR beta cDNA from around 530 ng total RNA, using a constant-region primer. Library construction for TCR beta comprised three nested multiplex PCR rounds performed with slightly modified ARM-PCR. In the first two PCR rounds, TRBV1-TRBV30 forward primers were paired with a C-beta reverse primer, and each round lasted around 10 cycles. TCRdb processed the multiplex PCR reads anew with MiXCR; each CDR3 protein has one entry. This table holds about 310,000 distinct CDR3 sequences, about 62% found once. The sample taken for sequencing was peripheral blood. These receptors all come from a man aged 35-49 years with primary liver carcinoma and hepatitis B virus infection.

The V call is TRBV2, the J call TRBJ2-1, with D perhaps TRBD1 (6 bases). CDR1 and CDR2 (germline): SNHLY, FYNNEI. The CDR3 consists of 16 residues. V shed 6 bases and J shed 1 base, with 16 bases lying between them. DNA of the CDR3: TGTGCCAGCAGAGGGGAAACAGGGATTTCCTACAATGAGCAGTTCTTC. Translation: CASRGETGISYNEQFF.

This clonotype was seen ten or more times. The chain recombines TRBV6-6 with TRBJ2-7, with unresolved D. CDR3 length: 13 amino acids. Per the germline V gene, CDR1 is MNHNY and CDR2 is SVGAGI (reference sequence). V lost 0 bases to trimming and J lost 1 base, with 4 bases between them. CDR3 in amino acids: CASSYSISYEQYF. The CDR3 region has the DNA TGTGCCAGCAGTTACTCGATTTCCTACGAGCAGTACTTC.

A note on this clonotype: A junction boundary mismatches the germline segment, possibly from a read error. The V gene is TRBV11-2, the J gene TRBJ2-3, with D hard to call. The CDR3 is 15 residues long. Germline loops: CDR1 SGHAT, CDR2 FQNNGV. DNA of the CDR3: TGTGCCAGCATCTTAGCACGGGTTAGCACAGATACACAGTATTTT. It specifies CASILARVSTDTQYF.

Comments on this clonotype: This could be a read error, since a much larger clone is one nucleotide away. The V gene is TRBV6-5, the J gene TRBJ1-2, with TRBD1 matching 7 bases. The CDR3 runs 13 residues. Germline CDR1 and CDR2: MNHEY and SVGAGI. V lost 8 bases, J lost 7 bases, and 10 bases stayed unmatched. The CDR3 DNA reads as TGTGCCAGCCATCTTTCGACAGGGTCTGGCTACACCTTC. It codes for CASHLSTGSGYTF.

The V and J genes are TRBV5-4 and TRBJ2-7; the D is unclear. The CDR3 length is 13 residues. The germline V and J ends were trimmed by 2 bases and 0 bases, with 6 bases remaining between them. The germline V gene has CDR1 SGHNT and CDR2 YYREEE (reference sequence). This CDR3 reads CASSFNPSYEQYF. CDR3 in DNA: TGTGCCAGCAGCTTCAATCCCTCCTACGAGCAGTACTTC.

Note on this clonotype: A read error may explain this, as a much larger clone is one base away. J is TRBJ2-2 and V is TRBV12-3 or TRBV12-4; D may be TRBD1 or TRBD2 (5 bases each). There are 14 residues in the CDR3. This CDR3 is CASCFRDGAGELFF. The CDR3 nucleotides read TGTGCCAGCTGTTTTCGGGACGGGGCCGGGGAGCTGTTTTTT.

To note about this clonotype: The germline gene is not matched at one end of the junction; a read error may be the cause. The V gene is TRBV11-2, the J gene TRBJ2-5; 8 bases align to TRBD2. Germline CDR1 SGHAT, CDR2 FQNNGV. The CDR3 is 15 amino acids. The CDR3 DNA reads TGTGTCAGCAGCTTTAATGCGGGAGGCGTAGAGTCCCAGTACTTC. Amino acid sequence: CVSSFNAGGVESQYF.

Many counts were recorded for this clonotype. This sequence joins TRBV6-2 or TRBV6-3 and TRBJ2-1; TRBD2 agrees at 9 bases. The CDR3 length is 14 residues. Germline V CDR1 and CDR2: MNHEY, SVGEGT. The junction had 9 bases not matched to a gene; V was cut back by 6 bases and J by 9 bases. The CDR3 DNA reads as TGTGCCAGCAGCCGTAGCGGGAGTGGTGGTGAGCAGTTCTTC. This encodes CASSRSGSGGEQFF.

A note on this clonotype: A single base separates this from a much larger clone, so it may be a read error. The chain uses TRBV4-3 and TRBJ2-7, with D unclear. This CDR3 spans 14 amino acids. Per germline, CDR1 LGHNA and CDR2 YSLEER. This CDR3 is CANSQDEFSYEQYF. The CDR3 coding sequence is TGCGCCAACAGCCAAGATGAGTTCTCCTACGAGCAGTACTTC.

V is TRBV6-2 or TRBV6-3 and J is TRBJ1-2; D unresolved. This CDR3 has 14 residues. The germline V gene has CDR1 MNHEY and CDR2 SVGEGT. Trimming cost V 11 bases and J 2 bases, with 18 bases left between them. The CDR3 nucleotides read TGTGCCGGCCAGGCACACAACGTGAACTATGGCTACACCTTC. Protein product: CAGQAHNVNYGYTF.

Comment on this clonotype: A much more abundant neighbour one base away suggests this may be a read error. The chain couples TRBV6-5 to TRBJ1-5; D call uncertain. The J call is doubtful: the DNA matches TRBJ2-3 better. This CDR3 is 11 amino acids long. CDR1 is MNHEY, CDR2 SVGAGI, per germline. The CDR3 bases are TGTGCCAGCAGCTCAAGTCAGCCCCAGTATTTT. It specifies CASSSSQPQYF.

This chain joins TRBV7-2 and TRBJ1-1, with TRBD1 matching 9 bases. Germline CDR1 and CDR2: SGHTA and FQGNSA. J was trimmed by 8 bases and V by 5 bases; bases with no gene match: 3. CDR3 length: 12 amino acids. The CDR3 is CASSNRGPEAFF. CDR3 nucleotides: TGTGCCAGCAGCAACAGGGGGCCAGAAGCTTTCTTT.

Details on this clonotype: Since a much larger clone is just one base distant, this may be a read error. V and J are TRBV29-1 and TRBJ1-1; 7 bases map to TRBD1. Per the germline V gene, CDR1 is SQVTM and CDR2 is ANQGSEA. After removal of 4 bases from V and 8 bases from J, the junction contained 10 bases not matched to a gene. This CDR3 is 13 amino acids long. The CDR3 DNA sequence: TGCAGCGTTGTGAGGGGAGAACAGGGGGAAGCTTTCTTT. Amino acid sequence: CSVVRGEQGEAFF.

This clonotype was detected only a few times. A read error may be the cause here, since a much bigger clone is one base away. The V and J genes are TRBV6-1 and TRBJ1-2; D unclear. Germline V CDR1 and CDR2: MNHNS, SASEGT. The CDR3 is 15 residues long. CDR3 coding DNA: TGTGCCGGCAGCGTTAGTACGGGAGCCAACTATGGCTACACCTTC. As protein: CAGSVSTGANYGYTF.

V is TRBV5-1 and J is TRBJ2-7; the D gene could be TRBD1 or TRBD2 (6 bases each). The V gene's germline CDR1 is SGHRS and CDR2 YFSETQ. The CDR3 extends over 12 amino acids. Trimming left V 7 bases short and J 7 bases short, with 15 bases between. The CDR3 reads CASGDSRGEQYF. The CDR3 region has the DNA TGCGCCAGCGGGGACTCCAGGGGAGAGCAGTACTTC.

In this sample, this clonotype turned up a few times. The chain employs TRBV5-1 and TRBJ1-1; no clear D. There are 14 residues in the CDR3. The germline gives CDR1 SGHRS, CDR2 YFSETQ. Trimming took off 3 bases at V and 5 bases at J, with 14 bases between the two ends. For the CDR3, the DNA is TGCGCCAGCAGCTCGTACGACCCGAGGACTGAAGCTTTCTTT. Its protein product is CASSSYDPRTEAFF.

About this clonotype itself: This sequence may be a read error, since a much larger clone differs from it by one base. This chain uses TRBV5-4 with TRBJ2-6, with a weak D call TRBD1 (5 bases). The germline V gene encodes CDR1 SGHNT and CDR2 YYREEE (reference sequence). The CDR3 extends over 17 amino acids. CDR3 residues: CASSSWGLRSGANILTF. The CDR3 region has the DNA TGTGCCAGCAGCTCGTGGGGCCTCCGCTCTGGGGCCAACATCCTGACTTTC.

With respect to this clonotype: Possible read error: a much larger clone is one base away. This rearrangement joins TRBV7-9 to TRBJ2-2, with D maybe TRBD1 (5 bases). V was shortened by 11 bases and J by 2 bases, with 18 bases between the two germline ends. Germline CDR1 is SEHNR and CDR2 is FQNEAQ (reference sequence). The CDR3 contains 15 residues. CDR3 sequence: CAGTLGAANTGELFF. As DNA, the CDR3 is TGTGCCGGCACCCTAGGGGCAGCTAACACCGGGGAGCTGTTTTTT.